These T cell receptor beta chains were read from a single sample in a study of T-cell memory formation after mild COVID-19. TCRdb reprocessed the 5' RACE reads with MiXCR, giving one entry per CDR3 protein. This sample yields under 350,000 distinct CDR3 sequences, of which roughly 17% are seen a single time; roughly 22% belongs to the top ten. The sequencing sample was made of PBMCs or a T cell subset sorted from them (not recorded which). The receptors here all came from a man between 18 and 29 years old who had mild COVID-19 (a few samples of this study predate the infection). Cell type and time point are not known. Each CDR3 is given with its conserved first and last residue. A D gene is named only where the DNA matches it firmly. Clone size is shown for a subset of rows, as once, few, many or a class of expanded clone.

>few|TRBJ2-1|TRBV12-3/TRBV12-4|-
CASSGQIYNEQFF
TGTGCCAGCAGTGGACAGATATACAATGAGCAGTTCTTC
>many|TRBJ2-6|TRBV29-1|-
CSVERDTDSGANVLTF
TGCAGCGTTGAGAGGGACACTGACTCTGGGGCCAACGTCCTGACTTTC
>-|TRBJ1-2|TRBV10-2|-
CASSKVGEVVYGYTF
TGCGCCAGCTCGAAGGTTGGGGAGGTCGTCTATGGCTACACCTTC
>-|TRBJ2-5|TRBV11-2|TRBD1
CASSRQGRETQYF
TGTGCCAGCAGCCGACAGGGACGAGAGACCCAGTACTTC
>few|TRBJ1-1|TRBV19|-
CASSIGQGGHTEAFF
TGTGCCAGTAGTATAGGGCAGGGAGGGCACACTGAAGCTTTCTTT
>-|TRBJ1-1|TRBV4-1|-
CASSPRSANTEAFF
TGCGCCAGCAGCCCCCGGTCGGCGAACACTGAAGCTTTCTTT
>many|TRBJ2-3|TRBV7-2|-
CASSLAPGTDTQYF
TGTGCCAGCAGCTTAGCGCCGGGCACAGATACGCAGTATTTT
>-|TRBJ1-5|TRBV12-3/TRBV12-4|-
CASSPSREGLNQPQHF
TGTGCCAGCAGCCCCAGCAGGGAAGGACTCAATCAGCCCCAGCATTTT
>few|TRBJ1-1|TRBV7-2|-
CASSPDGIQGRTEAFF
TGTGCCAGCAGCCCCGACGGGATCCAGGGGAGGACTGAAGCTTTCTTT
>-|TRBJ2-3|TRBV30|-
CAWGGSTDTQYF
TGTGCCTGGGGGGGAAGCACAGATACGCAGTATTTT
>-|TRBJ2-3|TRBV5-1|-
CASSSGGTGDTQYF
TGCGCCAGCAGCTCTGGAGGGACGGGTGATACGCAGTATTTT
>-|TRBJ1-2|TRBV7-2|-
CASSLRQNNYGYTF
TGTGCCAGCAGCTTGCGACAGAATAACTATGGCTACACCTTC
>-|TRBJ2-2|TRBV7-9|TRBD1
CASTSAPPQGGNTGELFF
TGTGCCAGCACCTCGGCTCCACCACAGGGGGGAAACACCGGGGAGCTGTTTTTT
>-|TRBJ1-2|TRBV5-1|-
CASSLAPEGGYGYTF
TGCGCCAGCAGCTTGGCCCCTGAGGGGGGCTATGGCTACACCTTC